The 7 T cell receptor beta chains in this list originate from one sample, sequenced in a study of cytomegalovirus exposure and HLA in healthy donors. Clones were sequenced by immunoSEQ multiplex PCR, and TCRdb holds only the in-frame ones, with some missing. Of a few hundred thousand clones in the sample, roughly 88% were seen once. Input material: PBMCs. These receptors all stem from a woman aged 18-35 years in good health and CMV-seronegative.

V usage is TRBV9 and J usage is TRBJ2-7, with a possible D match to TRBD1 (5 bases). The CDR3 loop spans 15 amino acids. The V and J ends lost 4 bases and 3 bases respectively, with 17 bases between them. Germline CDR1 and CDR2: SGDLS and YYNGEE. The CDR3 is CASSPRIGEIYEQYF. The CDR3 nucleotides read TGTGCCAGCAGCCCCAGAATAGGGGAAATCTACGAGCAGTACTTC.

The chain is built from TRBV7-9 and TRBJ2-7; 8 nucleotides line up with TRBD2. CDR1 is SEHNR and CDR2 is FQNEAQ in the germline V gene (reference sequence). Germline trimming cut 7 bases from V and 3 bases from J; bases unmatched to any gene: 8. The CDR3 sequence is 14 residues long. CDR3 sequence (DNA): TGTGCCAGCACCAAAGCGGGAGAGATCTACGAGCAGTACTTC. Its protein is CASTKAGEIYEQYF.

This clone was detected a few times. The V gene is TRBV29-1, the J gene TRBJ2-5; 8 nucleotides align to TRBD2. There are 17 residues in the CDR3. CDR1 is SQVTM and CDR2 is ANQGSEA in the germline V gene. The J segment lost 5 bases and the V segment lost 8 bases, leaving 22 bases of the junction unmatched. CDR3 loop: CSTDTEDRIAGLETQYF. The CDR3 coding sequence is TGCAGCACCGACACGGAGGATCGGATAGCGGGACTGGAGACCCAGTACTTC.

The chain uses TRBV6-5 and TRBJ1-2; D might be TRBD1 (5 bases). The CDR3 totals 15 residues. The V and J ends lost 2 bases and 4 bases respectively, with 14 bases between them. Germline CDR1 is MNHEY and CDR2 is SVGAGI. The CDR3 region has the DNA TGTGCCAGCAGTTACGGAGACCTCGGGGGCTATGGCTACACCTTC. Residues: CASSYGDLGGYGYTF.

The chain is built from TRBV6-5 and TRBJ1-2; D possibly corresponds to TRBD1 (5 bases). Trimming stripped 0 bases from V and 8 bases from J, with 13 bases between. The germline V gene encodes CDR1 MNHEY and CDR2 SVGAGI. The CDR3 runs to 14 residues. CDR3 residues: CASSYSFRAEGYTF. Written as DNA, the CDR3 is TGTGCCAGCAGTTACTCTTTCAGGGCTGAAGGCTACACCTTC.

This clone was seen more than once but under ten times. This rearrangement joins TRBV15 to TRBJ2-1; 7 positions agree with TRBD2. This CDR3 has 13 amino acids. Germline loops: CDR1 LNHNV, CDR2 YYDKDF (reference sequence). The ends lost 5 bases at V and 11 bases at J; junction bases unmatched: 9. The CDR3 sequence is CATSLTAGEKQFF. DNA of the CDR3: TGTGCCACCAGCCTCACCGCGGGAGAAAAGCAGTTCTTC.

This chain uses TRBV12-5 with TRBJ2-7, with D possibly being TRBD2 (6 bases). CDR3 length: 14 amino acids. V dropped 1 base and J dropped 5 bases, with 12 bases sitting between them. CDR1 is LGHNT and CDR2 is FRNRAP in the germline V gene. The CDR3 is CASGLALPGDEQYF. The DNA for the CDR3 is TGTGCTAGTGGTTTGGCTCTCCCGGGGGACGAGCAGTACTTC.